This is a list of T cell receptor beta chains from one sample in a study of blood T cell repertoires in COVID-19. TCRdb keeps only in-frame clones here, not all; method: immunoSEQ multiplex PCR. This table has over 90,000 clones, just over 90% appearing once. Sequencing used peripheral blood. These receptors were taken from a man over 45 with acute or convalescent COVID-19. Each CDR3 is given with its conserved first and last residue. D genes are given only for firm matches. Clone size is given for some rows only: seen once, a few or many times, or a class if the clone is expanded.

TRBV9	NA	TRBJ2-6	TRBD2	CASSVAPAGLGSSGANVLTF	TGTGCCAGCAGCGTGGCCCCAGCGGGACTGGGAAGCTCTGGGGCCAACGTCCTGACTTTC
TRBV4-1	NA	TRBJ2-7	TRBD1	CASSHFPGQGAFYEQYF	TGCGCCAGCAGCCACTTCCCGGGACAGGGGGCTTTCTACGAGCAGTACTTC
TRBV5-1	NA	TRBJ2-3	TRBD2	CASSNGLATYTDTQYF	TGCGCCAGCAGCAATGGACTAGCGACATACACAGATACGCAGTATTTT
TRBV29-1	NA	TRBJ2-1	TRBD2	CSVELAGRNEQFF	TGCAGCGTTGAACTAGCGGGGCGGAATGAGCAGTTCTTC
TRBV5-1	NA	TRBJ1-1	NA	CASSHRVLDTEAFF	TGCGCCAGCAGCCACAGGGTATTGGACACTGAAGCTTTCTTT
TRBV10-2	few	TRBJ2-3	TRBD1	CASSVQGARVTDTQYF	TGCGCCAGCAGCGTACAGGGGGCGCGTGTCACAGATACGCAGTATTTT
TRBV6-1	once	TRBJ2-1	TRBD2	CASSEGGRPYNEQFF	TGTGCCAGCAGTGAAGGCGGGAGACCCTACAATGAGCAGTTCTTC
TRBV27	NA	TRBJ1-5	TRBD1	CASSSTGQGPQPQHF	TGTGCCAGCAGTAGTACGGGACAGGGTCCTCAGCCCCAGCATTTT
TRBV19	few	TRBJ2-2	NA	CASRAQGYTGELFF	TGTGCCAGTAGAGCCCAGGGGTACACCGGGGAGCTGTTTTTT
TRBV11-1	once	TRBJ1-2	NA	CASSFGQNFYGYTF	TGTGCCAGCAGCTTCGGACAGAATTTCTATGGCTACACCTTC
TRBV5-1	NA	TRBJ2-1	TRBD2	CATNRVAGDNEQFF	TGCGCCACCAACCGGGTAGCGGGAGATAATGAGCAGTTCTTC
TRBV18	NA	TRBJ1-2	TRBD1	CASSPDRGSGYTF	TGTGCCAGCTCACCGGACAGGGGCAGTGGCTACACCTTC
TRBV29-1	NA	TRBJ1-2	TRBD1	CSVEVRDRLYGYTF	TGCAGCGTTGAGGTCCGGGACAGGCTCTATGGCTACACCTTC
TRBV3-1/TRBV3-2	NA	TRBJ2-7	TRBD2	CASSQKREVSYKQYF	TGTGCCAGCAGCCAAAAGCGGGAGGTATCCTACAAGCAGTACTTC
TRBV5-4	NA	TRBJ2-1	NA	CASSFKAGSYNEQFF	TGTGCCAGCAGCTTTAAAGCGGGCTCCTACAATGAGCAGTTCTTC
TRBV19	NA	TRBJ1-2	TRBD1	CASSISGTEYGYTF	TGTGCCAGTAGTATTTCCGGGACAGAATATGGCTACACCTTC
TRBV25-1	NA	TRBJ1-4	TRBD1	CASSRGTGLATNEKLFF	TGTGCCAGCAGTCGGGGGACAGGACTCGCAACTAATGAAAAACTGTTTTTT
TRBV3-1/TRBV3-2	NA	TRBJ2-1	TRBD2	CASSHTSGTLNEQFF	TGTGCCAGCAGCCATACTAGCGGGACTTTGAATGAGCAGTTCTTC
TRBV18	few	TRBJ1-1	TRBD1	CASSKDRGNTEAFF	TGTGCCAGCTCAAAAGACAGGGGGAACACTGAAGCTTTCTTT
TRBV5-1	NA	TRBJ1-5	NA	CASAIGSNQPQHF	TGCGCCAGCGCCATCGGGAGCAATCAGCCCCAGCATTTT
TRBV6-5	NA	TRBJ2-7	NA	CASSYTGPTYEQYF	TGTGCCAGCAGTTATACAGGCCCTACCTACGAGCAGTACTTC
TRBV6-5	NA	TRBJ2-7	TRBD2	CASSSSSGSYEQYF	TGTGCCAGCAGTTCATCTAGCGGGAGCTACGAGCAGTACTTC
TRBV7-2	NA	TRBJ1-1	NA	CASKLGGAGMNTEAFF	TGTGCCAGCAAATTGGGAGGCGCGGGGATGAACACTGAAGCTTTCTTT
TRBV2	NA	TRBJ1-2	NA	CASSKGQHYGYTF	TGTGCCAGCTCTAAGGGGCAGCACTATGGCTACACCTTC
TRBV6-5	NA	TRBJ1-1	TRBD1	CASSPDRGRTEAFF	TGTGCCAGCAGCCCGGACAGGGGAAGGACTGAAGCTTTCTTT
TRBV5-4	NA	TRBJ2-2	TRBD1	CASSATGGATGELFF	TGTGCCAGCAGCGCAACAGGGGGCGCGACCGGGGAGCTGTTTTTT
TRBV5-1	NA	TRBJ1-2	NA	CASSSGGGDYGYTF	TGCGCCAGCAGCTCCGGTGGGGGGGATTATGGCTACACCTTC
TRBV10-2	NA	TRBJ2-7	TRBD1	CASSGQGSTYEQYF	TGCGCCAGCTCCGGACAGGGTTCCACCTACGAGCAGTACTTC
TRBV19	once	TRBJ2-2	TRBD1	CASRQGTTGELFF	TGTGCCAGTCGACAGGGGACCACCGGGGAGCTGTTTTTT
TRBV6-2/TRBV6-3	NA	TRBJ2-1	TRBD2	CASSLVGTSISYNEQFF	TGTGCCAGCAGCCTCGTTGGGACTAGCATCTCCTACAATGAGCAGTTCTTC